This TCR beta chain was captured in a study of identical twins. The cDNA had a unique molecular identifier and a template-switch universal primer site. TCRdb independently ran MiXCR on the 5' RACE reads; one entry per CDR3 protein. The sample contains 1.5 million to 2 million distinct CDR3 sequences, less than 40% of which appear only once. Germline lookup yields CDR1 MNHNY and CDR2 SVGAGI (reference sequence). Trimming left V 6 bases short and J 6 bases short, with 15 bases between. The CDR3 length is 14 residues. Every donor was a healthy Caucasian. The chain links TRBV6-6 to TRBJ2-1; D perhaps matches TRBD1 (6 bases). The receptor was isolated from a newborn girl in good health. Material: cord blood. CDR3 in amino acids: CASSTNDRFNEQFF. DNA of the CDR3: TGTGCCAGCAGCACAAACGACAGGTTCAATGAGCAGTTCTTC.